This TCR beta chain was documented in a study of cytomegalovirus exposure and HLA in healthy donors. Study-wide results and caveats: Serostatus for CMV was the only available immune exposure information. By HLA locus, TCR association rates varied in a later analysis, with DRB1 showing the most and HLA-C the fewest. Based on reports, TCR beta sequences accurately predicted HLA-A and HLA-B alleles for most subjects.

Amplification used 60 Vbeta primers and 13 Jbeta primers. Original methodology: Counted up in a later analysis, unique TCR beta chains came to 65 million to 100 million, with 9.5 million to 13 million shared. Sequenced by immunoSEQ multiplex PCR; TCRdb stores in-frame clones only, minus some. Clone size and V and J calls were adopted from that table, with D and trimming inferred from the DNA. The sample lists about 180,000 clones, around 79% occurring once. The CDR3 covers 13 residues. Per the germline V gene, CDR1 is KGHSH and CDR2 is LQKENI. V shed 3 bases and J shed 4 bases, with 8 bases lying between them. About this clone: Its antigen is as yet unknown. This sample includes further DNA sequences coding for the same CDR3.

The sequenced sample consisted of PBMCs. This chain links TRBV18 with TRBJ2-3; D is perhaps TRBD1 (6 bases). The receptor's source is a woman in her fifties or sixties in good health and CMV-seronegative. CDR3 sequence: CASSPRGPDTQYF. CDR3 bases: TGTGCCAGCTCACCCAGGGGCCCAGATACGCAGTATTTT.